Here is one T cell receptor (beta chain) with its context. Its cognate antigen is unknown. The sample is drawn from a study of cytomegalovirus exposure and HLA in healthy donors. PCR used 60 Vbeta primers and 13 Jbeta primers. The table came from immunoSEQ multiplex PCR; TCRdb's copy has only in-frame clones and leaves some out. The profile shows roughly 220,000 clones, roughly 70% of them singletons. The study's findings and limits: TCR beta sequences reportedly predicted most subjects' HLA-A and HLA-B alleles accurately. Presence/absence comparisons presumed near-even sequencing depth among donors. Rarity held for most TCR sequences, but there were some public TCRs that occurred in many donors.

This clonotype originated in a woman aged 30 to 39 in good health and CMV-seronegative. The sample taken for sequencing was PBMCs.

The CDR3 sequence: CASGLVLGEETYAFSGANVLTF. In nucleotides, the CDR3 is TGTGCTAGTGGTTTGGTACTAGGGGAGGAAACATACGCGTTCTCTGGGGCCAACGTCCTGACTTTC. This rearrangement joins TRBV12-5 to TRBJ2-6; TRBD2 is a possible D gene (6 bases). The CDR3 runs 22 residues. V lost 0 bases to trimming and J lost 0 bases, with 24 bases between them. Germline V gives CDR1 LGHNT, CDR2 FRNRAP.